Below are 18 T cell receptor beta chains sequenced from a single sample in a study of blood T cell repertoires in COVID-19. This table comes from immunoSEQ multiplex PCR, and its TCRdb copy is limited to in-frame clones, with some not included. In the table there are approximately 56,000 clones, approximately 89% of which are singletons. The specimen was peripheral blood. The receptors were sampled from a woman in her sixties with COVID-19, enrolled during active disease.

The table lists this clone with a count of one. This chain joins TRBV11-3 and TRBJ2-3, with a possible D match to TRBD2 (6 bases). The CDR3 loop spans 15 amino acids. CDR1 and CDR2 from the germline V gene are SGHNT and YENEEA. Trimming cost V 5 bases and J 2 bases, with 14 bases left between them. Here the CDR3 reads CASSRIRGFTDTQYF. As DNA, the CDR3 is TGTGCCAGCAGCCGCATCCGGGGGTTCACAGATACGCAGTATTTT.

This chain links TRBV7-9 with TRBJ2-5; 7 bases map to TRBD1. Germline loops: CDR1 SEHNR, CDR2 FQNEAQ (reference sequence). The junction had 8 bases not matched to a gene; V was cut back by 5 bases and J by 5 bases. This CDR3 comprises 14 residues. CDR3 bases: TGTGCCAGCAGCCTACAGGGGATTGAGGAGACCCAGTACTTC. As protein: CASSLQGIEETQYF.

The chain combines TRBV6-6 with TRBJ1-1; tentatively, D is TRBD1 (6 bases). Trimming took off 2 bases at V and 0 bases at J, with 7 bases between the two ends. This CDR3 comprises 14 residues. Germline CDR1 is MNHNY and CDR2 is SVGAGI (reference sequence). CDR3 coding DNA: TGTGCCAGCAGTTACAAGGGGGTGAACACTGAAGCTTTCTTT. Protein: CASSYKGVNTEAFF.

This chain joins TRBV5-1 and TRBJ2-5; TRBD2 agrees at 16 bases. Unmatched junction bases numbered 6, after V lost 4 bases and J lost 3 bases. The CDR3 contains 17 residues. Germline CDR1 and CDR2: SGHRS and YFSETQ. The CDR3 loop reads CASSPGTSGGAEETQYF. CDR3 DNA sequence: TGCGCCAGCAGCCCCGGGACTAGCGGGGGGGCTGAAGAGACCCAGTACTTC.

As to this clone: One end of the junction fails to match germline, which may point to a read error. CDR3: CASNQLGGPVGETQYF. CDR3 in DNA: TGTGCCAGCAACCAACTAGGAGGCCCAGTCGGAGAGACCCAGTACTTC. The chain has TRBV3-1 (or the pseudogene TRBV3-2) and TRBJ2-5; D might be TRBD2 (5 bases). There are 16 residues in the CDR3. Germline CDR1 LGHDT, CDR2 YNNKEL (reference sequence).

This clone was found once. Here the CDR3 reads CSATGSSGYTF. CDR3 coding DNA: TGCAGCGCCACAGGGTCTTCGGGCTACACCTTC. The chain links TRBV29-1 to TRBJ1-2; D is perhaps TRBD1 (6 bases). This CDR3 is 11 amino acids long. V was clipped by 7 bases and J by 8 bases, with 14 bases between them. CDR1 and CDR2 from the germline V gene are SQVTM and ANQGSEA.

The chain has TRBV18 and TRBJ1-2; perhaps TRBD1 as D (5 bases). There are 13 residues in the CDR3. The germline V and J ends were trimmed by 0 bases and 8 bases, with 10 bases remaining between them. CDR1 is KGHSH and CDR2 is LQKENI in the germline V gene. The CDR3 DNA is TGTGCCAGCTCACCACCGGCAGGGAAAGGCTACACCTTC. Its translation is CASSPPAGKGYTF.

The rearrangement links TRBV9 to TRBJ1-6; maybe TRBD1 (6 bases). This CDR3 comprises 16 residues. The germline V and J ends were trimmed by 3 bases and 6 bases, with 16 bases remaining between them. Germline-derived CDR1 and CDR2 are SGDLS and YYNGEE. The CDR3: CASSATNTGFNSPLHF. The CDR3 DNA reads TGTGCCAGCAGCGCCACCAATACAGGGTTTAATTCACCCCTCCACTTT.

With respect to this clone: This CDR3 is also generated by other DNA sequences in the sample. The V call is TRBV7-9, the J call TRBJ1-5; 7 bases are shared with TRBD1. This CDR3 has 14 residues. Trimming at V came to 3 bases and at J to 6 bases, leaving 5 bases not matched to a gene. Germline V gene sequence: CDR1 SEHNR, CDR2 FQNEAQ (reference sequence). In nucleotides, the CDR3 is TGTGCCAGCAGCTTGGGGCAGGGGGGTCAGCCCCAGCATTTT. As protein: CASSLGQGGQPQHF.

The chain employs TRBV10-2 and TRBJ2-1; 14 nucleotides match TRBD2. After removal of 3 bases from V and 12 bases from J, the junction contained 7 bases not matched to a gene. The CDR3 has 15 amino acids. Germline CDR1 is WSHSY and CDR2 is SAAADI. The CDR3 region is CASSEGTSGSSAQFF. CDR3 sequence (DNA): TGCGCCAGCAGTGAAGGGACTAGCGGGAGTTCGGCGCAGTTCTTC.

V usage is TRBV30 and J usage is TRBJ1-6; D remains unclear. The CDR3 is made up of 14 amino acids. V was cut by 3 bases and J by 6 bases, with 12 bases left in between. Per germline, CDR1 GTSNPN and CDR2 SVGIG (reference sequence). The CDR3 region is CAWRYQVSNSPLHF. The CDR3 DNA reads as TGTGCCTGGAGGTATCAGGTCTCTAATTCACCCCTCCACTTT.

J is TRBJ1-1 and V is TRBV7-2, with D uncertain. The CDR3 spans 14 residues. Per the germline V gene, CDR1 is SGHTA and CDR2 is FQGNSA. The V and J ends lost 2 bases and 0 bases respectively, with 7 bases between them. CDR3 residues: CASSLQTLNTEAFF. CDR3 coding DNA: TGTGCCAGCAGCTTACAGACACTGAACACTGAAGCTTTCTTT.

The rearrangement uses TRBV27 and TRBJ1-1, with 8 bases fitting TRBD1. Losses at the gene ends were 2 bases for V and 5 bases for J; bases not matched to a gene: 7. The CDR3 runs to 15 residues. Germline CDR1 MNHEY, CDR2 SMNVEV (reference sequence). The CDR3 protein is CASSLQGASRTEAFF. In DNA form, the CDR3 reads TGTGCCAGCAGTTTACAGGGGGCCTCCCGGACTGAAGCTTTCTTT.

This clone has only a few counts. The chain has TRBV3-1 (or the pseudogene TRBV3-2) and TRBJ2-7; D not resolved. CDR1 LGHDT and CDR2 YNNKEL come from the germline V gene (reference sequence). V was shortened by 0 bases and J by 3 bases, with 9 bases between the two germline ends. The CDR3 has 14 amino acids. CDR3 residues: CASSQDTSSYEQYF. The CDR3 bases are TGTGCCAGCAGCCAAGATACGTCTAGCTACGAGCAGTACTTC.

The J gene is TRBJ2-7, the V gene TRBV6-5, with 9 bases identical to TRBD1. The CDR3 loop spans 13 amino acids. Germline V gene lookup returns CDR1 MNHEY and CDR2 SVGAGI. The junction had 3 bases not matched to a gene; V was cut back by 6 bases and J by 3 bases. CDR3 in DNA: TGTGCCAGCAGCCGGGACAGGGACTACGAGCAGTACTTC. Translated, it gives CASSRDRDYEQYF.

This chain's CDR3 is CAWTQQGMDTEAFF. Here the CDR3 DNA reads TGTGCCTGGACTCAACAGGGTATGGACACTGAAGCTTTCTTT. The gene calls are TRBV30 and TRBJ1-1; D perhaps matches TRBD1 (6 bases). The CDR3 is 14 residues long. V was shortened by 4 bases and J by 3 bases, with 15 bases between the two germline ends. The germline V gene encodes CDR1 GTSNPN and CDR2 SVGIG (reference sequence).

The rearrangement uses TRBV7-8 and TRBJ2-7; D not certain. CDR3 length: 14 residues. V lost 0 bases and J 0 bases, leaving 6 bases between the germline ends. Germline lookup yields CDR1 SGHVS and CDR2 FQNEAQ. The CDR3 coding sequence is TGTGCCAGCAGCTTAGCTATCGTCTCCTACGAGCAGTACTTC. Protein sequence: CASSLAIVSYEQYF.

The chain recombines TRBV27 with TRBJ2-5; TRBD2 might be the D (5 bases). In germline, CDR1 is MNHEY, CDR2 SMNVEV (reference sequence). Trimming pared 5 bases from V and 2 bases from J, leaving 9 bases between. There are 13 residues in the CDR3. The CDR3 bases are TGTGCCAGCAGTCCCCGGGGTCAAGAGACCCAGTACTTC. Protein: CASSPRGQETQYF.